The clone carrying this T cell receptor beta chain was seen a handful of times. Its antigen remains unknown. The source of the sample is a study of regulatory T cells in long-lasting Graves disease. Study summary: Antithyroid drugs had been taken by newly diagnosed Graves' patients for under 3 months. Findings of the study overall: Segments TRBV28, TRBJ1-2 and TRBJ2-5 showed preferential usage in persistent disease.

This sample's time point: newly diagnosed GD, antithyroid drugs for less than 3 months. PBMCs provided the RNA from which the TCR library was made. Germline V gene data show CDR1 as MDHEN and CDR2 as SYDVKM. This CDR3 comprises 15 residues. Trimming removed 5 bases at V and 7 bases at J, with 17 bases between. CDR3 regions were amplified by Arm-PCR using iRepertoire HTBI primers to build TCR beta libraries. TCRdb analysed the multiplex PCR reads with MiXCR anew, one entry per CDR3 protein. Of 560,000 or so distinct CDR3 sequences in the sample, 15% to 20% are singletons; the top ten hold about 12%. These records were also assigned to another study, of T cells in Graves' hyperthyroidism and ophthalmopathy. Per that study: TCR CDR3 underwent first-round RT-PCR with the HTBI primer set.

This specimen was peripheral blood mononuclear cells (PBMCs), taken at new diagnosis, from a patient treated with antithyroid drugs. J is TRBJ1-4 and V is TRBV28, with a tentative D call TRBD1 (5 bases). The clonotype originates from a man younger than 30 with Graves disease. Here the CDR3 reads CASSGGGVDGEKLFF. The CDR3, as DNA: TGTGCCAGCAGTGGGGGTGGGGTCGATGGTGAAAAACTGTTTTTT.